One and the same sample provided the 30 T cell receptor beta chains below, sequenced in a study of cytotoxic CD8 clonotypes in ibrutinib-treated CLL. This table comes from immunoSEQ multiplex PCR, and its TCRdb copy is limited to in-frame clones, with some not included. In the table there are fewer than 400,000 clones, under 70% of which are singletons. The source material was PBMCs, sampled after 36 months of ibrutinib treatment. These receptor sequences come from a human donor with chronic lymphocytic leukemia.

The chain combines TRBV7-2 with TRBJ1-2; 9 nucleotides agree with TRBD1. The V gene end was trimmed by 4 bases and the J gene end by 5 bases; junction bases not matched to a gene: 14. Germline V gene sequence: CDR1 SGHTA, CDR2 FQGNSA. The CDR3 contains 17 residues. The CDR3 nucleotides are TGTGCCAGCAGCTCCAAGCTTACAGGGGGCGCGGTATATGGCTACACCTTC. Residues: CASSSKLTGGAVYGYTF. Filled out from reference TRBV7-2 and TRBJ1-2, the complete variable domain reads GAGVSQSPSNKVTEKGKDVELRCDPISGHTALYWYRQSLGQGLEFLIYFQGNSAPDKSGLPSDRFSAERTGGSVSTLTIQRTQQEDSAVYLCASSSKLTGGAVYGYTFGSGTRLTVV.

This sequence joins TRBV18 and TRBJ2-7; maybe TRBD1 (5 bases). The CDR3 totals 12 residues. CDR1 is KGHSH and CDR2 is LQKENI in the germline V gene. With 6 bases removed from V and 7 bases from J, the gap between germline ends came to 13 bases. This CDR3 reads CASSRQLLEQYF. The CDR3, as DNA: TGTGCCAGCTCGCGACAGCTCCTTGAGCAGTACTTC.

CDR3 coding DNA: TGTGCCAGTAGTATACGGGGACTAGCGGGGCGCACAGATACGCAGTATTTT. Translated, it gives CASSIRGLAGRTDTQYF. This rearrangement joins TRBV19 to TRBJ2-3, with 13 bases matching TRBD2. CDR1 and CDR2 from the germline V gene are LNHDA and SQIVND (reference sequence). The CDR3 contains 17 residues. With V trimmed by 2 bases and J by 1 base, 3 bases remained unmatched.

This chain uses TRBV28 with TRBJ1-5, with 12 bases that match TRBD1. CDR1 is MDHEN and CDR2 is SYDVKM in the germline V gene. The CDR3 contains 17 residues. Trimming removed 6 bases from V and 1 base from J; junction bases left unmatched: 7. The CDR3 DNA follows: TGTGCCAGCAGCTCGGGACAGGGGGCCTGGAGCAATCAGCCCCAGCATTTT. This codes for CASSSGQGAWSNQPQHF.

The CDR3 nucleotides are TGTGCCAGCAGCCATGTACAGGGGACTGAAGCTTTCTTT. Amino acids: CASSHVQGTEAFF. J is TRBJ1-1 and V is TRBV4-2, with 7 bases fitting TRBD1. This CDR3 has 13 residues. Looked up from germline, CDR1 is LGHNA and CDR2 is YNFKEQ. V dropped 3 bases and J dropped 5; count of bases not matched to a gene: 3.

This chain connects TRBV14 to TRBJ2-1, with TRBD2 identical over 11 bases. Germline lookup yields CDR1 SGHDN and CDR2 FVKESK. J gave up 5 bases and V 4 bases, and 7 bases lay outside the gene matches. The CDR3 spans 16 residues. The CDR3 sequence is CASSRMTSGANNEQFF. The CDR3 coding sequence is TGTGCCAGCAGCCGGATGACTAGCGGGGCAAACAATGAGCAGTTCTTC. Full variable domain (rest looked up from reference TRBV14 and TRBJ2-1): EAGVTQFPSHSVIEKGQTVTLRCDPISGHDNLYWYRRVMGKEIKFLLHFVKESKQDESGMPNNRFLAERTGGTYSTLKVQPAELEDSGVYFCASSRMTSGANNEQFFGPGTRLTVL.

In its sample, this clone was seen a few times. The CDR3 DNA follows: TGTGCCAGTGTAACCGGGAGAAACTACGAGCAGTACTTC. Translation gives CASVTGRNYEQYF. The chain uses TRBV6-1 and TRBJ2-7; possible D gene TRBD2, 6 bases. The germline gives CDR1 MNHNS, CDR2 SASEGT. With 9 bases removed from V and 3 bases from J, the gap between germline ends came to 15 bases. This CDR3 contains 13 residues.

The CDR3 DNA follows: TGTGCCAGCAGGGGGATAGCGGGAGGGCCAGGAGATACGCAGTATTTT. Encoded protein: CASRGIAGGPGDTQYF. The chain carries TRBV7-7 and TRBJ2-3, with TRBD2 identical over 11 bases. The CDR3 length is 16 residues. Germline-derived CDR1 and CDR2 are SSHAT and FNYEAQ (reference sequence). The trim removed 6 bases at V and 5 bases at J, leaving 10 bases unmatched.

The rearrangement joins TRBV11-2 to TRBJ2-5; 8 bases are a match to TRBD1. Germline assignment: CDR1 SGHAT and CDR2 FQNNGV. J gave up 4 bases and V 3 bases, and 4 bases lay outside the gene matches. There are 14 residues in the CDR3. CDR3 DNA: TGTGCCAGCAGCTTCCGGACAGGGATAGAGACCCAGTACTTC. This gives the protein CASSFRTGIETQYF.

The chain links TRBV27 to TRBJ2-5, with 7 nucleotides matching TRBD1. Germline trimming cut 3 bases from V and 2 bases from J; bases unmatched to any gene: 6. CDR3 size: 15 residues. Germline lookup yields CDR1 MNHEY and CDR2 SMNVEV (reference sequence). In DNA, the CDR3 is TGTGCCAGCAGTTTTCTGGACAGGATTCAAGAGACCCAGTACTTC. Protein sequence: CASSFLDRIQETQYF.

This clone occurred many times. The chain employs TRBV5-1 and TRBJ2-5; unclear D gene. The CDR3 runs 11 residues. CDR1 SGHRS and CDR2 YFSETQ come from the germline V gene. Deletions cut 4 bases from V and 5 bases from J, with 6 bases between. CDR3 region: CASSQGETQYF. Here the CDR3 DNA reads TGCGCCAGCAGCCAAGGGGAGACCCAGTACTTC. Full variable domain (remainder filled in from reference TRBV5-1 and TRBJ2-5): KAGVTQTPRYLIKTRGQQVTLSCSPISGHRSVSWYQQTPGQGLQFLFEYFSETQRNKGNFPGRFSGRQFSNSRSEMNVSTLELGDSALYLCASSQGETQYFGPGTRLLVL.

This CDR3 reads CASSPGRGGQPQHF. Written as DNA, the CDR3 is TGTGCCAGCTCCCCAGGACGGGGAGGACAGCCCCAGCATTTT. This sequence joins TRBV18 and TRBJ1-5; D not certain. V dropped 6 bases and J dropped 7 bases, with 16 bases sitting between them. The germline gives CDR1 KGHSH, CDR2 LQKENI. The CDR3 has 14 amino acids.

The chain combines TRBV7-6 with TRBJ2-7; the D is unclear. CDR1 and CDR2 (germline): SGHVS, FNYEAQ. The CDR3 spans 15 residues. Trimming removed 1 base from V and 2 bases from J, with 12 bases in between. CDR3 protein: CASSLGGGRPYEQYF. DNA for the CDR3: TGTGCCAGCAGCTTAGGAGGTGGCAGGCCCTACGAGCAGTACTTC.

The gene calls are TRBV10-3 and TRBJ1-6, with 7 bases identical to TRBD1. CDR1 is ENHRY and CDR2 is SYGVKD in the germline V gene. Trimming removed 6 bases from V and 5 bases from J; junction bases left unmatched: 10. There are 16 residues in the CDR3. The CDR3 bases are TGTGCCATCAGAGACCCTTCCGGGACAGATAATTCACCCCTCCACTTT. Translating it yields CAIRDPSGTDNSPLHF.

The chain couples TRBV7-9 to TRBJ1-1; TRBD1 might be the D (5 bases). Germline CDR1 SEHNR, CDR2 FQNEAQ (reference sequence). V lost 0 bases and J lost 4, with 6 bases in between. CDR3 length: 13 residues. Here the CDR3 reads CASSLAGATEAFF. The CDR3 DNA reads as TGTGCCAGCAGCTTAGCTGGGGCCACTGAAGCTTTCTTT.

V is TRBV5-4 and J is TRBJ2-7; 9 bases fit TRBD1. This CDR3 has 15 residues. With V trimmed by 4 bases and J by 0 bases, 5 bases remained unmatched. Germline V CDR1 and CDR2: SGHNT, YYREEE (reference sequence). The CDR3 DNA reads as TGTGCCAGCAGCATAGAGGGACAGGGCTCCTACGAGCAGTACTTC. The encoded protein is CASSIEGQGSYEQYF.

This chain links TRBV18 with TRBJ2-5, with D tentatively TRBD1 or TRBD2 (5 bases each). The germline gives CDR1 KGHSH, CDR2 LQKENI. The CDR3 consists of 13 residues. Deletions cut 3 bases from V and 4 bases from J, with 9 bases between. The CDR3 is CASSPRDPETQYF. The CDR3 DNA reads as TGTGCCAGCTCACCTAGGGACCCAGAGACCCAGTACTTC.

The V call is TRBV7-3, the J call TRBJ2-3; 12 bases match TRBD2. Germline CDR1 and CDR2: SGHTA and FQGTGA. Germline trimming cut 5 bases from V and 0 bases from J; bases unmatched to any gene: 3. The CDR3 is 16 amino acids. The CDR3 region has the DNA TGTGCCAGCAGCCAAGGGACTAGCGGGAGCACAGATACGCAGTATTTT. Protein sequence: CASSQGTSGSTDTQYF. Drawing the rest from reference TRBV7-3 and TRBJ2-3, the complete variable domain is GAGVSQTPSNKVTEKGKYVELRCDPISGHTALYWYRQSLGQGPEFLIYFQGTGAADDSGLPNDRFFAVRPEGSVSTLKIQRTERGDSAVYLCASSQGTSGSTDTQYFGPGTRLTVL.

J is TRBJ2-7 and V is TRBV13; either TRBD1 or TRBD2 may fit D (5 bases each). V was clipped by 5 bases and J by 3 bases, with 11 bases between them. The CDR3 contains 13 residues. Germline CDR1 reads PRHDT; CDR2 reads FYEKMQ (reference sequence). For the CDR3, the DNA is TGTGCCAGCAGCGCTCGGGGCCACTACGAGCAGTACTTC. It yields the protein CASSARGHYEQYF.

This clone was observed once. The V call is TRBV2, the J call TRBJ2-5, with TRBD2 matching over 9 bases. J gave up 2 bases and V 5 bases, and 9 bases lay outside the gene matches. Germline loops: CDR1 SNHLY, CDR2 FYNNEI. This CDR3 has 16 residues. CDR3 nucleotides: TGTGCCAGCAGTCCTCGACTAGCGGTTACACAAGAGACCCAGTACTTC. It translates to CASSPRLAVTQETQYF.

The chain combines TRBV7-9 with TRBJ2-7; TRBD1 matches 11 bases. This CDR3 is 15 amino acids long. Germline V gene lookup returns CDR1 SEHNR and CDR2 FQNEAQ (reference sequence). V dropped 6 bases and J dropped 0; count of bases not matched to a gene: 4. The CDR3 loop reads CASRRTGGLSYEQYF. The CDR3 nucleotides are TGTGCCAGCAGACGGACAGGGGGCCTCTCCTACGAGCAGTACTTC.

CDR3 DNA: TGTGCCACCAGCAAGCCCCTTGACAGGGGGAACTACGAGCAGTACTTC. Translated: CATSKPLDRGNYEQYF. The rearrangement joins TRBV15 to TRBJ2-7, with 9 bases that match TRBD1. The CDR3 spans 16 residues. Trimming at V came to 4 bases and at J to 3 bases, leaving 10 bases not matched to a gene. CDR1 LNHNV and CDR2 YYDKDF come from the germline V gene (reference sequence).

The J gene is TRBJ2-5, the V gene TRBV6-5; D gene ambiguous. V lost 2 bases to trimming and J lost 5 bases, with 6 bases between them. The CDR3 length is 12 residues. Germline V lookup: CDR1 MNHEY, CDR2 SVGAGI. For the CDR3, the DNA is TGTGCCAGCAGTTACCCGCCCGAGACCCAGTACTTC. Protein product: CASSYPPETQYF.

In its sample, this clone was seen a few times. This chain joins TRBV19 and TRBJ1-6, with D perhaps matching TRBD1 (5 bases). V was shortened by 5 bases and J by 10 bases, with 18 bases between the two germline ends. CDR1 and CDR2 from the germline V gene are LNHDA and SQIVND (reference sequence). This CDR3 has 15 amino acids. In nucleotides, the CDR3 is TGTGCCAGTAGTGTCAGGGAGGGTTCGGAATCACCCCTCCACTTT. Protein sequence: CASSVREGSESPLHF.

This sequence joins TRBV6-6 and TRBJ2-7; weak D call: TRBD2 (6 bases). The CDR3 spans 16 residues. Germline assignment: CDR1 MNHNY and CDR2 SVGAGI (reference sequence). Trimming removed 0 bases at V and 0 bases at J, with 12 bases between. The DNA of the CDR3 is TGTGCCAGCAGTTACTCGATGATGGGGGGCTCCTACGAGCAGTACTTC. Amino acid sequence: CASSYSMMGGSYEQYF.

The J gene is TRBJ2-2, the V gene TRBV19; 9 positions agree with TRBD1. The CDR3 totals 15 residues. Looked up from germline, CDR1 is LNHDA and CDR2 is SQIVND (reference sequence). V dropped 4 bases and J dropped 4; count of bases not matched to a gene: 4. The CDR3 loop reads CASSTGTGFTGELFF. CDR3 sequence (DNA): TGTGCCAGTAGTACCGGGACAGGGTTCACCGGGGAGCTGTTTTTT.

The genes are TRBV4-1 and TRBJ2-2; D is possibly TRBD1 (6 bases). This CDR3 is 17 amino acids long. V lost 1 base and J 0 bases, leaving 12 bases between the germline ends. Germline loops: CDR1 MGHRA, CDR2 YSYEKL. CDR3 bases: TGCGCCAGCAGCCAAGCGGCGCAGGGGTCGAACACCGGGGAGCTGTTTTTT. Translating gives CASSQAAQGSNTGELFF.

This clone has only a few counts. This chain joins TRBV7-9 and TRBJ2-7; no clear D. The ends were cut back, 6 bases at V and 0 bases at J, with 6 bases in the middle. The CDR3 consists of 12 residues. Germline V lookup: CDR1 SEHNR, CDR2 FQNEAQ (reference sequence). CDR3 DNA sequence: TGTGCCAGCAGTGGGTACTCCTACGAGCAGTACTTC. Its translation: CASSGYSYEQYF.

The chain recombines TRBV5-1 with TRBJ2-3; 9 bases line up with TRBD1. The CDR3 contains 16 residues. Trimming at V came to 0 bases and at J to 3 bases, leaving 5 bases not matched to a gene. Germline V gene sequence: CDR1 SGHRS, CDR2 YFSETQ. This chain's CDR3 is CASSLVPDRGTDTQYF. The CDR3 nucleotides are TGCGCCAGCAGCTTGGTGCCGGACAGGGGAACAGATACGCAGTATTTT.

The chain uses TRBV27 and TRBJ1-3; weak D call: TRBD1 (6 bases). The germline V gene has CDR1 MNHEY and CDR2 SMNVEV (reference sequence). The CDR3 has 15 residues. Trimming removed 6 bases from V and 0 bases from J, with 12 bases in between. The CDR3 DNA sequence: TGTGCCAGCAGGGCGGGGGCGAGCTCTGGAAACACCATATATTTT. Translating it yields CASRAGASSGNTIYF.